Listed below are T cell receptor beta chains from one sample, sequenced in a study of T cell repertoires in cytomegalovirus infection. In TCRdb, the reads were re-called with MiXCR into one record per CDR3 protein. The data contain 300,000 to 400,000 distinct CDR3 sequences, 20% to 30% of them singletons. These receptors have no known antigen. The sample consisted of cultured PBMCs, taken from culture after CMV antigen stimulation. The receptors were sampled from a human donor in good health (CMV status not recorded). Some clones in this sample may be carry-over from other donors' samples. Each CDR3 is given with its conserved first and last residue. D genes are given only for firm matches. Not all rows give a size; the values are once, few, many and, for expanded clones, a class.

len: 16; v_gene: TRBV6-6; d_gene: .; j_gene: TRBJ2-3; abundance: .; CDR3aa: CASSYGGSYTPDTQYF; CDR3nt: TGTGCCAGCAGTTACGGTGGGAGCTATACCCCAGATACGCAGTATTTT
len: 17; v_gene: TRBV7-8; d_gene: TRBD2; j_gene: TRBJ2-5; abundance: few; CDR3aa: CASSPRLAGSIQETQYF; CDR3nt: TGTGCCAGCAGCCCCAGACTAGCGGGTTCGATTCAAGAGACCCAGTACTTC
len: 14; v_gene: TRBV6-2/TRBV6-3; d_gene: .; j_gene: TRBJ1-1; abundance: few; CDR3aa: CASIGGRLVGEAFF; CDR3nt: TGTGCCAGCATCGGAGGACGTTTGGTGGGTGAAGCTTTCTTT
len: 17; v_gene: TRBV7-8; d_gene: TRBD1; j_gene: TRBJ2-6; abundance: .; CDR3aa: CASSLRTGYSGANVLTF; CDR3nt: TGTGCCAGCAGCTTAAGGACAGGCTACTCTGGGGCCAACGTCCTGACTTTC
len: 12; v_gene: TRBV12-3/TRBV12-4; d_gene: .; j_gene: TRBJ2-3; abundance: few; CDR3aa: CASSFFTDTQYF; CDR3nt: TGTGCCAGCAGTTTCTTCACAGATACGCAGTATTTT
len: 13; v_gene: TRBV12-3/TRBV12-4; d_gene: .; j_gene: TRBJ1-1; abundance: few; CDR3aa: CASRRQLNTEAFF; CDR3nt: TGTGCCAGCAGGCGACAGTTGAACACTGAAGCTTTCTTT
len: 16; v_gene: TRBV7-9; d_gene: TRBD1; j_gene: TRBJ1-5; abundance: .; CDR3aa: CASSVGGQGGNQPQHF; CDR3nt: TGTGCCAGCAGCGTGGGGGGACAGGGCGGCAATCAGCCCCAGCATTTT
len: 15; v_gene: TRBV7-9; d_gene: .; j_gene: TRBJ1-1; abundance: few; CDR3aa: CASSSEGGAATEAFF; CDR3nt: TGTGCCAGCAGCTCTGAGGGTGGGGCCGCCACTGAAGCTTTCTTT
len: 19; v_gene: TRBV5-1; d_gene: .; j_gene: TRBJ2-1; abundance: few; CDR3aa: CASSLDPWDGGSMHNEQFF; CDR3nt: TGCGCCAGCAGCTTGGACCCATGGGACGGCGGCTCGATGCACAATGAGCAGTTCTTC
len: 16; v_gene: TRBV24-1; d_gene: TRBD1; j_gene: TRBJ1-2; abundance: few; CDR3aa: CATSDSGQGANYGYTF; CDR3nt: TGTGCCACCAGTGACTCTGGACAGGGGGCCAACTATGGCTACACCTTC
len: 13; v_gene: TRBV9; d_gene: .; j_gene: TRBJ2-1; abundance: .; CDR3aa: CASSVGNNNEQFF; CDR3nt: TGTGCCAGCAGCGTAGGAAACAACAATGAGCAGTTCTTC
len: 14; v_gene: TRBV12-3/TRBV12-4; d_gene: .; j_gene: TRBJ1-6; abundance: .; CDR3aa: CASTQGTYNSPLHF; CDR3nt: TGTGCCAGCACCCAGGGCACTTATAATTCACCCCTCCACTTT
len: 15; v_gene: TRBV20-1; d_gene: TRBD2; j_gene: TRBJ2-3; abundance: few; CDR3aa: CSAREGLAAPDTQYF; CDR3nt: TGCAGTGCTAGAGAAGGACTAGCGGCGCCAGATACGCAGTATTTT
len: 16; v_gene: TRBV6-6; d_gene: TRBD2; j_gene: TRBJ2-1; abundance: .; CDR3aa: CASSYNRLAGGNEQFF; CDR3nt: TGTGCCAGCAGTTACAATCGGCTAGCGGGAGGGAATGAGCAGTTCTTC
len: 16; v_gene: TRBV19; d_gene: TRBD2; j_gene: TRBJ2-3; abundance: few; CDR3aa: CASGGLAGGAKRTQYF; CDR3nt: TGTGCCAGCGGTGGACTAGCGGGAGGGGCCAAGAGGACGCAGTATTTT
len: 14; v_gene: TRBV28; d_gene: .; j_gene: TRBJ1-2; abundance: many; CDR3aa: CASGLGGPNYGYTF; CDR3nt: TGTGCCAGCGGTCTTGGGGGGCCTAACTATGGCTACACCTTC
len: 17; v_gene: TRBV4-3; d_gene: TRBD2; j_gene: TRBJ2-1; abundance: .; CDR3aa: CASSQDWLAGLNNEQFF; CDR3nt: TGCGCCAGCAGCCAAGATTGGCTAGCGGGATTAAACAATGAGCAGTTCTTC
len: 14; v_gene: TRBV24-1; d_gene: .; j_gene: TRBJ1-2; abundance: .; CDR3aa: CATSDLVGKSGYTF; CDR3nt: TGTGCCACCAGTGATTTAGTGGGCAAGAGTGGCTACACCTTC
len: 15; v_gene: TRBV12-3/TRBV12-4; d_gene: .; j_gene: TRBJ1-1; abundance: medium-sized; CDR3aa: CATEGGKQGRTEAFF; CDR3nt: TGTGCCACCGAGGGGGGGAAGCAAGGCCGGACTGAAGCTTTCTTT
len: 14; v_gene: TRBV6-8; d_gene: TRBD2; j_gene: TRBJ2-5; abundance: .; CDR3aa: CAASMSGNQETQYF; CDR3nt: TGTGCCGCCAGCATGAGCGGGAACCAAGAGACCCAGTACTTC
len: 13; v_gene: TRBV7-6; d_gene: .; j_gene: TRBJ2-1; abundance: many; CDR3aa: CASSPGLHNEQFF; CDR3nt: TGTGCCAGCAGCCCCGGACTACACAATGAGCAGTTCTTC
len: 14; v_gene: TRBV7-2; d_gene: .; j_gene: TRBJ2-5; abundance: many; CDR3aa: CASSLAGAGETQYF; CDR3nt: TGTGCCAGCAGCTTAGCGGGAGCAGGGGAGACCCAGTACTTC
len: 15; v_gene: TRBV7-2; d_gene: .; j_gene: TRBJ2-1; abundance: many; CDR3aa: CASSTLGGTYNEQFF; CDR3nt: TGTGCCAGCAGCACCCTTGGGGGTACCTACAATGAGCAGTTCTTC
len: 15; v_gene: TRBV19; d_gene: TRBD2; j_gene: TRBJ2-3; abundance: many; CDR3aa: CASSTLAGPTEEQYF; CDR3nt: TGTGCCAGTAGTACCTTAGCGGGGCCCACTGAGGAGCAGTATTTT
len: 14; v_gene: TRBV7-9; d_gene: .; j_gene: TRBJ1-1; abundance: many; CDR3aa: CASSFGDRNTEAFF; CDR3nt: TGTGCCAGCAGCTTTGGTGACAGGAACACTGAAGCTTTCTTT
len: 15; v_gene: TRBV12-3/TRBV12-4; d_gene: .; j_gene: TRBJ2-5; abundance: .; CDR3aa: CASSSTTGSGETQYF; CDR3nt: TGTGCCAGCAGTTCAACGACTGGCTCCGGGGAGACCCAGTACTTC
len: 16; v_gene: TRBV18; d_gene: .; j_gene: TRBJ1-1; abundance: .; CDR3aa: CASSPRGMEVNTEAFF; CDR3nt: TGTGCCAGCTCACCACGGGGGATGGAGGTGAACACTGAAGCTTTCTTT
len: 14; v_gene: TRBV7-2; d_gene: .; j_gene: TRBJ2-5; abundance: many; CDR3aa: CASSPGPGRETQYF; CDR3nt: TGTGCCAGCAGCCCGGGACCGGGGAGAGAGACCCAGTACTTC
len: 16; v_gene: TRBV7-9; d_gene: TRBD1; j_gene: TRBJ1-6; abundance: many; CDR3aa: CASSSRDRGWDSPLHF; CDR3nt: TGTGCCAGCAGCTCCCGGGACAGGGGTTGGGATTCACCCCTCCACTTT
len: 15; v_gene: TRBV6-2/TRBV6-3; d_gene: TRBD2; j_gene: TRBJ2-3; abundance: few; CDR3aa: CASIHTLAGEDTQYF; CDR3nt: TGTGCCAGCATCCACACCCTAGCGGGAGAAGATACGCAGTATTTT
len: 13; v_gene: TRBV7-2; d_gene: .; j_gene: TRBJ1-5; abundance: few; CDR3aa: CASSGEPIEFQHF; CDR3nt: TGTGCCAGCAGCGGGGAACCTATAGAGTTCCAGCATTTT
len: 16; v_gene: TRBV4-3; d_gene: .; j_gene: TRBJ2-2; abundance: few; CDR3aa: CASSQTGHDFSGELFF; CDR3nt: TGCGCCAGCAGCCAAACGGGACACGATTTCTCCGGGGAGCTGTTTTTT
len: 15; v_gene: TRBV6-2/TRBV6-3; d_gene: TRBD2; j_gene: TRBJ2-1; abundance: many; CDR3aa: CASSQSGGLTSEQFF; CDR3nt: TGTGCCAGCAGTCAATCGGGAGGGCTCACAAGTGAGCAGTTCTTC
len: 15; v_gene: TRBV19; d_gene: .; j_gene: TRBJ1-6; abundance: .; CDR3aa: CASSYDSGLNSPLHF; CDR3nt: TGTGCCAGTAGTTACGACAGTGGGTTAAATTCACCCCTCCACTTT
len: 12; v_gene: TRBV19; d_gene: .; j_gene: TRBJ2-7; abundance: few; CDR3aa: CASSAGTLEQYF; CDR3nt: TGTGCCAGTAGTGCCGGGACATTGGAGCAGTACTTC
len: 13; v_gene: TRBV6-2/TRBV6-3; d_gene: TRBD1; j_gene: TRBJ1-6; abundance: .; CDR3aa: CATLQGNNSPLHF; CDR3nt: TGTGCCACCCTACAGGGGAATAATTCACCCCTCCACTTT
len: 16; v_gene: TRBV7-9; d_gene: .; j_gene: TRBJ2-7; abundance: .; CDR3aa: CASSPTRIGGPYEQYF; CDR3nt: TGTGCCAGCAGCCCGACTAGAATAGGGGGGCCCTACGAGCAGTACTTC
len: 15; v_gene: TRBV4-1; d_gene: .; j_gene: TRBJ2-3; abundance: .; CDR3aa: CASSQEQKGTDTQYF; CDR3nt: TGCGCCAGCAGCCAAGAACAAAAAGGCACAGATACGCAGTATTTT
len: 16; v_gene: TRBV5-8; d_gene: .; j_gene: TRBJ2-2; abundance: few; CDR3aa: CASSLGLATRSGELFF; CDR3nt: TGTGCCAGCAGCTTGGGGCTAGCGACCCGATCGGGGGAGCTGTTTTTT
len: 13; v_gene: TRBV29-1; d_gene: .; j_gene: TRBJ2-3; abundance: .; CDR3aa: CSVAGGITDTQYF; CDR3nt: TGCAGCGTTGCGGGCGGGATTACAGATACGCAGTATTTT
len: 16; v_gene: TRBV23-1; d_gene: .; j_gene: TRBJ1-5; abundance: .; CDR3aa: CASSHPGGSLWQPQHF; CDR3nt: TGCGCCAGCAGTCACCCGGGGGGGAGCCTATGGCAGCCCCAGCATTTT
len: 15; v_gene: TRBV24-1; d_gene: TRBD1; j_gene: TRBJ1-2; abundance: few; CDR3aa: CATSGLNTGVSGYTF; CDR3nt: TGTGCCACCAGTGGCCTAAATACAGGGGTAAGCGGCTACACCTTC
len: 17; v_gene: TRBV5-6; d_gene: .; j_gene: TRBJ1-2; abundance: .; CDR3aa: CASSSGFGRLANYGYTF; CDR3nt: TGTGCCAGCAGCTCGGGGTTCGGACGGTTAGCTAACTATGGCTACACCTTC
len: 14; v_gene: TRBV5-1; d_gene: .; j_gene: TRBJ2-2; abundance: .; CDR3aa: CASSRDANTGELFF; CDR3nt: TGCGCCAGCAGCCGGGACGCGAACACCGGGGAGCTGTTTTTT
len: 16; v_gene: TRBV7-2; d_gene: .; j_gene: TRBJ2-1; abundance: few; CDR3aa: CASSSLSGTTYNEQFF; CDR3nt: TGTGCCAGCAGCTCGCTCAGCGGGACAACCTACAATGAGCAGTTCTTC
len: 15; v_gene: TRBV7-2; d_gene: TRBD1; j_gene: TRBJ1-2; abundance: many; CDR3aa: CARLGQGAHQRGYTF; CDR3nt: TGTGCCAGACTGGGACAGGGGGCGCATCAACGTGGCTACACCTTC
len: 20; v_gene: TRBV4-2; d_gene: TRBD1; j_gene: TRBJ2-1; abundance: .; CDR3aa: CASRRTGGRLNGPTSGEQFF; CDR3nt: TGTGCCAGCAGGCGTACAGGGGGCCGTCTTAATGGACCCACCAGCGGTGAGCAGTTCTTC
len: 12; v_gene: TRBV12-3/TRBV12-4; d_gene: .; j_gene: TRBJ2-7; abundance: .; CDR3aa: CASCGVPYEQYF; CDR3nt: TGTGCCAGCTGCGGGGTCCCCTACGAGCAGTACTTC
len: 16; v_gene: TRBV7-2; d_gene: TRBD2; j_gene: TRBJ2-7; abundance: many; CDR3aa: CASSGGGSGTNYEQYF; CDR3nt: TGTGCCAGCAGCGGGGGGGGTAGCGGCACTAACTACGAGCAGTACTTC
len: 16; v_gene: TRBV12-3/TRBV12-4; d_gene: TRBD2; j_gene: TRBJ2-3; abundance: many; CDR3aa: CASSLEVAGVTDTQYF; CDR3nt: TGTGCCAGCAGTTTAGAGGTAGCGGGAGTTACAGATACGCAGTATTTT
len: 15; v_gene: TRBV6-2/TRBV6-3; d_gene: .; j_gene: TRBJ1-5; abundance: few; CDR3aa: CASKFRGLGDQPQHF; CDR3nt: TGTGCCAGCAAGTTCCGGGGGCTGGGGGACCAGCCCCAGCATTTT
len: 13; v_gene: TRBV10-3; d_gene: .; j_gene: TRBJ2-5; abundance: once; CDR3aa: CAISVTKQETQYF; CDR3nt: TGTGCCATCAGTGTAACGAAGCAAGAGACCCAGTACTTC
len: 15; v_gene: TRBV20-1; d_gene: .; j_gene: TRBJ2-1; abundance: .; CDR3aa: CSARDYAGPHNEQFF; CDR3nt: TGCAGTGCTAGAGATTACGCGGGGCCCCACAATGAGCAGTTCTTC
len: 14; v_gene: TRBV5-1; d_gene: TRBD2; j_gene: TRBJ2-5; abundance: .; CDR3aa: CASTSTGGEETQYF; CDR3nt: TGCGCCAGCACCTCAACGGGGGGTGAAGAGACCCAGTACTTC
len: 14; v_gene: TRBV7-2; d_gene: .; j_gene: TRBJ2-7; abundance: many; CDR3aa: CASSREGGPYEQYF; CDR3nt: TGTGCCAGCAGCAGAGAGGGAGGCCCTTACGAGCAGTACTTC